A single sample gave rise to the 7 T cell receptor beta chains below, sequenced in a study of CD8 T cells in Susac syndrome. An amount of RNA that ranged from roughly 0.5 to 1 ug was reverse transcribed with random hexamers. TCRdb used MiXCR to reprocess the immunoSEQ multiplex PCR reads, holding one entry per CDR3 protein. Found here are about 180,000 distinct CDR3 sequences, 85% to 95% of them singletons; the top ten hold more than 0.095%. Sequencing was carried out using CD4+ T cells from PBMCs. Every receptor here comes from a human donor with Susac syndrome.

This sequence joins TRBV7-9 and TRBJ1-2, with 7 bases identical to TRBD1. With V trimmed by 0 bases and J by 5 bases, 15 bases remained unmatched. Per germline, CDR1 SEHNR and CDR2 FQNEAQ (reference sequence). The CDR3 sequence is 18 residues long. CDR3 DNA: TGTGCCAGCAGCTTAGCGCCGGGGGCAGGGGGACCACTATATGGCTACACCTTC. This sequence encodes CASSLAPGAGGPLYGYTF.

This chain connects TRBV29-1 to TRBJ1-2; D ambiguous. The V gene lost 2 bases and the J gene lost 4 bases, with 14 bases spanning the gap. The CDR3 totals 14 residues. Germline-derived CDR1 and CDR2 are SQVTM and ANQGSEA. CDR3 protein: CSVEKGVGVYGYTF. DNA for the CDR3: TGCAGCGTTGAAAAGGGTGTTGGGGTCTATGGCTACACCTTC.

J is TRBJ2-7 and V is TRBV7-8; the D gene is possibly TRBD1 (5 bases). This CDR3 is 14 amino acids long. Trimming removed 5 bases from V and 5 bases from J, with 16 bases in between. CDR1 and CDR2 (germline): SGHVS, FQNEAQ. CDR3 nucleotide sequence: TGTGCCAGCAGCACCCGACAGACTGCCAACGAGCAGTACTTC. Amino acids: CASSTRQTANEQYF.

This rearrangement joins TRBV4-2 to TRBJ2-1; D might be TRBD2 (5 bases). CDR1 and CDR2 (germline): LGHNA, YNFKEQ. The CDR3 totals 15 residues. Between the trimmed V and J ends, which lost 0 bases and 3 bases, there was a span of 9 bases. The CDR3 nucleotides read TGTGCCAGCAGCCAAGATAAAGGGAGCTACAATGAGCAGTTCTTC. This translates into CASSQDKGSYNEQFF.

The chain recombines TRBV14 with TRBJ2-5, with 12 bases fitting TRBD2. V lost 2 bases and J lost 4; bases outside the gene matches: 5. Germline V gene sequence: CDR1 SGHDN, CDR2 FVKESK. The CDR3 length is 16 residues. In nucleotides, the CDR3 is TGTGCCAGCAGCCAACTAGCGGGGGGGCCAGGAGAGACCCAGTACTTC. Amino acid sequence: CASSQLAGGPGETQYF. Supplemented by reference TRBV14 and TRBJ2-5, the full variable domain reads EAGVTQFPSHSVIEKGQTVTLRCDPISGHDNLYWYRRVMGKEIKFLLHFVKESKQDESGMPNNRFLAERTGGTYSTLKVQPAELEDSGVYFCASSQLAGGPGETQYFGPGTRLLVL.

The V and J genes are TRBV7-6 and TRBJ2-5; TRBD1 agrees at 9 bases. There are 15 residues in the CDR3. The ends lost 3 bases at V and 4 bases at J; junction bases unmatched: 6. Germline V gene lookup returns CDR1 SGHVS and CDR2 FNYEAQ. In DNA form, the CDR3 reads TGTGCCAGCAGCTTTACAGGGGGCTGGGGAGAGACCCAGTACTTC. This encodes CASSFTGGWGETQYF.

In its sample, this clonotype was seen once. The CDR3 bases are TGTGCCAGTAGTATTCTGGGCCAAGGGCAGCCCCAGCATTTT. This gives the protein CASSILGQGQPQHF. The chain recombines TRBV19 with TRBJ1-5; D ambiguous. V shed 3 bases and J shed 7 bases, with 13 bases lying between them. The CDR3 consists of 14 residues. CDR1 and CDR2 (germline): LNHDA, SQIVND (reference sequence).